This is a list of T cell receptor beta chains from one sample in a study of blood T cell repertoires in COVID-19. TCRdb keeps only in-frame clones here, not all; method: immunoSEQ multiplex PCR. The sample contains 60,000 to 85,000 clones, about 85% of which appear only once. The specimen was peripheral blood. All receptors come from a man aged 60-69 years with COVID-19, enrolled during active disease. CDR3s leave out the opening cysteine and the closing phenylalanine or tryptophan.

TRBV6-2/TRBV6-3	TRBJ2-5	ASSYEIGETQY
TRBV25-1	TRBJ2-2	ASSPREAGELF
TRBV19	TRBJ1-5	ASSIEGPGSNQPQH
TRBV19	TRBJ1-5	ASSLAANQPQH
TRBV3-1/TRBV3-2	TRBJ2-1	ASSRTGPSEQF
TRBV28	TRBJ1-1	ASRVQGITEAF
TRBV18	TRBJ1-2	ASSGAKADGYT
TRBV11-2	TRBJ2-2	ASSFPSGGVTGELF
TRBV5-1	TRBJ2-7	ASSLITGLEEQY
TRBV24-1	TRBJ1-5	ATGAYSNQPQH
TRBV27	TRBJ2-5	ASRWRETQY
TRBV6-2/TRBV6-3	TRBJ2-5	ASSPRTRLETQY
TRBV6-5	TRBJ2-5	ASSPRTGGAETQY
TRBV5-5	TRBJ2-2	ASSSRGGRTGELF
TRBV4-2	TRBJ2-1	ASSQDVTSEYNEQF
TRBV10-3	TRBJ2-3	AISETGSRADTQY
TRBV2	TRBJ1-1	ASRLGHWNTEAF
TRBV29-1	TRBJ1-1	SVEITGGAGTEAF
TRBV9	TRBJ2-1	ASSVRDRPNEQF
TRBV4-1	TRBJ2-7	ASSQDLRTGAKYEQY
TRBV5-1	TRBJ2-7	ASSQGQYSYEQY
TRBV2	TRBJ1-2	ASSEVDRSYGYT
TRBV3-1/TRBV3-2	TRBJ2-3	ASSPRIRAGGASTDTQY
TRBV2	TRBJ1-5	ASSDLKIQGPDSNQPQH
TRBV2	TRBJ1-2	ASTRETFTNYGYT
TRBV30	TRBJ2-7	AWSVLDRVNEQY
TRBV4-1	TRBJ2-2	ASSQDTGRSNTGELF
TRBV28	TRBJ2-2	ASSLGHTLPNTGELF
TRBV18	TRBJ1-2	ASSPNGDYGYT
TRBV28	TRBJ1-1	ASSLPGQGGTEAF
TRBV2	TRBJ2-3	ASRELAGVTDTQY
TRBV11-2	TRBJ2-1	ATGGSSYNEQF
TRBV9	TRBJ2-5	ASSPGTTEQETQY
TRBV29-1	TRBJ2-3	STTGDGTDTQY
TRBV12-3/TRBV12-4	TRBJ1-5	ASSWDTHQPQH
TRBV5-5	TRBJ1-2	ASSFALGGQLGYT
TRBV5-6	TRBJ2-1	ASSWSDNEQF
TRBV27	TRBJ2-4	ASSPGRARGIQY
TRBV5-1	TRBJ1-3	ASSLNTGQGNTIY
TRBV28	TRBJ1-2	ASSLSPDRLGYT
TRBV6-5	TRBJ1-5	ASKEYNQPQH
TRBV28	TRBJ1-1	ASSPQGQGNTEAF
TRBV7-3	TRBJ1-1	ASSFSGTTTEAF
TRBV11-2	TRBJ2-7	ASSRGLLSDHEQY
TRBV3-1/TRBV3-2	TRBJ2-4	ASSPLSGIAKNIQY
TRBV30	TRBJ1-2	AWSVDIGGYT
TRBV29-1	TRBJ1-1	SVEKGAVTEAF
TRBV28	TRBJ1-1	ASNLFGTATMNTEAF
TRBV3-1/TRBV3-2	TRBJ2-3	ASSLGTGGRGLLFLTDTQY
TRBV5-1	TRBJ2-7	ASSSGSTRFEQY
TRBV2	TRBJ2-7	ASSEGEGSSYEQY
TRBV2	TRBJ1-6	ASRERGGYNSPLH
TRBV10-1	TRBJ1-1	ASSESGSSEIGAF
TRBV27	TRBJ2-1	ASKSGGYNEQF